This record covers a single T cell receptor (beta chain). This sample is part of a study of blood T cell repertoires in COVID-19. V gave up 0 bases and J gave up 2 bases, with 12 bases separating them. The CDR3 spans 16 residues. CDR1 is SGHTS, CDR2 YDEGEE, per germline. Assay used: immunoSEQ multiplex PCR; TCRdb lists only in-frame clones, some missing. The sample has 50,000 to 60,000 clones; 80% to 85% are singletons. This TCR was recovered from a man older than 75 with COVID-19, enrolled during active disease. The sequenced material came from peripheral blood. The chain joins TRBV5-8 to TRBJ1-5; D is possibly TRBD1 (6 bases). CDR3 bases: TGTGCCAGCAGCTTGGAAGGCAGGGGTGGCAATCAGCCCCAGCATTTT. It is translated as CASSLEGRGGNQPQHF.